A single sample gave rise to the 27 T cell receptor beta chains below, sequenced in a study of blood T cell repertoires in COVID-19. Only in-frame clones appear in the TCRdb table, and some are missing; sequencing was by immunoSEQ multiplex PCR. The table records some 400,000 clones, approximately 89% of them present only once. Sequenced input: PBMCs or T cells enriched from blood (not recorded which). The source is a woman between 25 and 40 years old who had recovered from COVID-19.

The chain couples TRBV4-1 to TRBJ2-7; tentative D call: TRBD2 (5 bases). V was trimmed by 1 base and J by 2 bases, leaving 9 bases between them. The CDR3 is made up of 14 amino acids. The germline CDR1 and CDR2 sequences are MGHRA and YSYEKL. CDR3 nucleotides: TGCGCCAGCAGCCAAGTTCACGGGGCCTACGAGCAGTACTTC. The encoded protein is CASSQVHGAYEQYF.

This clone has a handful of counts. Other DNA sequences in the sample encode the same CDR3. Here the CDR3 DNA reads TGTGCCTGGAGGGGGACAGGGCTTACTGAAGCTTTCTTT. Its translation: CAWRGTGLTEAFF. V is TRBV30 and J is TRBJ1-1, with 9 bases fitting TRBD1. The CDR3 has 13 amino acids. In germline, CDR1 is GTSNPN, CDR2 SVGIG (reference sequence). With V trimmed by 3 bases and J by 5 bases, 4 bases remained unmatched.

The chain employs TRBV7-2 and TRBJ1-2; 7 positions match TRBD1. Unmatched junction bases numbered 7, after V lost 4 bases and J lost 5 bases. Germline V gene sequence: CDR1 SGHTA, CDR2 FQGNSA. This CDR3 is 14 amino acids long. The CDR3 spells CASSWEAGGYGYTF. In nucleotides, the CDR3 is TGTGCCAGCAGCTGGGAGGCAGGGGGGTATGGCTACACCTTC.

The rearrangement joins TRBV10-3 to TRBJ2-7; D is possibly TRBD2 (5 bases). This CDR3 region has 13 residues. Trimming took off 3 bases at V and 7 bases at J, with 13 bases between the two ends. The germline gives CDR1 ENHRY, CDR2 SYGVKD. The CDR3 nucleotides read TGTGCCATCAGTGACCGGACTGTCGAAGAGCAGTACTTC. Its protein product is CAISDRTVEEQYF.

This chain joins TRBV30 and TRBJ1-6, with TRBD1 as a possible D gene (6 bases). The germline V and J ends were trimmed by 3 bases and 1 base, with 13 bases remaining between them. CDR1 is GTSNPN, CDR2 SVGIG, per germline (reference sequence). The CDR3 is 16 amino acids. CDR3 sequence: CAWSRGGWSYNSPLHF. DNA of the CDR3: TGTGCCTGGAGCAGGGGCGGATGGTCCTATAATTCACCCCTCCACTTT.

The chain employs TRBV14 and TRBJ1-2; TRBD1 matches 7 bases. The germline CDR1 and CDR2 sequences are SGHDN and FVKESK. V lost 4 bases to trimming and J lost 4 bases; unmatched junction nucleotides: 3. The CDR3 sequence is 13 residues long. Here the CDR3 reads CASSPGGSYGYTF. The CDR3 nucleotides are TGTGCCAGCAGCCCAGGGGGTTCCTATGGCTACACCTTC.

The chain is built from TRBV6-5 and TRBJ1-5; no firm D call. Germline CDR1 is MNHEY and CDR2 is SVGAGI. CDR3 length: 15 amino acids. Trimming cost V 6 bases and J 3 bases, with 15 bases left between them. CDR3 in amino acids: CASRLPGPNNQPQHF. Written as DNA, the CDR3 is TGTGCCAGCAGGCTACCGGGTCCGAACAATCAGCCCCAGCATTTT.

This clone has just one count. The chain couples TRBV5-1 to TRBJ2-2; D gene ambiguous. Germline assignment: CDR1 SGHRS and CDR2 YFSETQ. V gave up 4 bases and J gave up 4 bases, with 8 bases separating them. The CDR3 runs 13 residues. CDR3 residues: CASSPPGTGELFF. The DNA for the CDR3 is TGCGCCAGCAGCCCCCCGGGCACCGGGGAGCTGTTTTTT.

This chain links TRBV19 with TRBJ1-2; D call uncertain. V dropped 7 bases and J dropped 7 bases, with 16 bases sitting between them. The CDR3 runs to 13 residues. Germline CDR1 reads LNHDA; CDR2 reads SQIVND (reference sequence). CDR3 DNA sequence: TGTGCCAGTAATTGGGCTGGCCTCGGTGGCTACACCTTC. This encodes CASNWAGLGGYTF.

The gene calls are TRBV6-5 and TRBJ1-5, with D maybe TRBD1 (6 bases). CDR3 length: 15 amino acids. The V gene lost 6 bases and the J gene lost 3 bases, with 15 bases spanning the gap. CDR1 is MNHEY, CDR2 SVGAGI, per germline. The CDR3 loop reads CASRPGQFLNQPQHF. The CDR3 DNA reads TGTGCCAGCAGGCCAGGACAGTTCCTCAATCAGCCCCAGCATTTT.

The chain employs TRBV6-1 and TRBJ2-7; a possible D gene is TRBD2 (6 bases). Between the trimmed V and J ends, which lost 0 bases and 6 bases, there was a span of 12 bases. Looked up from germline, CDR1 is MNHNS and CDR2 is SASEGT. The CDR3 contains 14 residues. The CDR3 reads CASSEAWGLSEQYF. The CDR3 bases are TGTGCCAGCAGTGAAGCATGGGGACTTAGCGAGCAGTACTTC.

The rearrangement links TRBV28 to TRBJ1-2, with 8 nucleotides matching TRBD1. This CDR3 is built from 15 residues. Germline CDR1 MDHEN, CDR2 SYDVKM. With V trimmed by 1 base and J by 3 bases, 4 bases remained unmatched. CDR3 in DNA: TGTGCCAGCAGTTTATCCCCAGGGGGCGACTATGGCTACACCTTC. Amino acids: CASSLSPGGDYGYTF.

This chain joins TRBV16 and TRBJ2-7, with 7 nucleotides matching TRBD1. Trimming removed 1 base from V and 6 bases from J; junction bases left unmatched: 6. The CDR3 has 14 amino acids. Germline V gene sequence: CDR1 KGHSY, CDR2 FQNENV. CDR3 DNA sequence: TGTGCCAGCAGCCAATTGAGGCCAGGGGGCGAGCAGTACTTC. It translates to CASSQLRPGGEQYF.

The chain is built from TRBV11-3 and TRBJ2-3; tentative D call: TRBD1 (6 bases). Germline values: CDR1 SGHNT, CDR2 YENEEA. The CDR3 is made up of 14 amino acids. With 5 bases removed from V and 0 bases from J, the gap between germline ends came to 9 bases. The DNA of the CDR3 is TGTGCCAGCAGCCCGGACAGAAGCACAGATACGCAGTATTTT. This sequence encodes CASSPDRSTDTQYF.

The chain carries TRBV27 and TRBJ2-2; 10 bases are a match to TRBD1. V lost 9 bases, J lost 4 bases, and 17 bases stayed unmatched. This CDR3 region has 18 residues. Germline lookup yields CDR1 MNHEY and CDR2 SMNVEV (reference sequence). The CDR3 region has the DNA TGTGCCAGTATTTCATGGTCCCGGGGACAGGGGCGCACCGGGGAGCTGTTTTTT. It specifies CASISWSRGQGRTGELFF.

The chain uses TRBV3-1 (or the pseudogene TRBV3-2) and TRBJ2-7; 15 bases are shared with TRBD2. With 4 bases clipped from V and 3 bases from J, the junction kept 16 bases outside the gene matches. The CDR3 length is 20 residues. CDR1 LGHDT and CDR2 YNNKEL come from the germline V gene (reference sequence). The CDR3 reads CASSRGTGTSGRSNLYEQYF. The CDR3 bases are TGTGCCAGCAGCCGGGGGACCGGGACTAGCGGGAGGTCCAATCTCTACGAGCAGTACTTC.

The chain carries TRBV5-4 and TRBJ1-1, with 10 bases fitting TRBD1. The ends lost 5 bases at V and 5 bases at J; junction bases unmatched: 3. The CDR3 is 13 residues long. CDR1 is SGHNT, CDR2 YYREEE, per germline (reference sequence). CDR3 DNA sequence: TGTGCCAGCAGTCGGACAGGGGGAACTGAAGCTTTCTTT. Protein sequence: CASSRTGGTEAFF.

This rearrangement joins TRBV18 to TRBJ2-2; D might be TRBD2 (6 bases). V shed 3 bases and J shed 6 bases, with 14 bases lying between them. Germline loops: CDR1 KGHSH, CDR2 LQKENI. The CDR3 is made up of 15 amino acids. This chain's CDR3 is CASSPNSRLAGELFF. The CDR3 DNA is TGTGCCAGCTCACCCAACTCTCGACTAGCCGGGGAGCTGTTTTTT.

CDR3 DNA: TGCGCCAGCAGTGGACAGGTTACCTCGAGTGGCTACACCTTC. Its translation: CASSGQVTSSGYTF. The chain is built from TRBV10-1 and TRBJ1-2; perhaps TRBD1 as D (6 bases). Germline CDR1 WNHNN, CDR2 SYGVQD (reference sequence). This CDR3 comprises 14 residues. Trimming left V 4 bases short and J 7 bases short, with 16 bases between.

The rearrangement joins TRBV7-2 to TRBJ1-1; 9 bases map to TRBD1. With V trimmed by 3 bases and J by 7 bases, 6 bases remained unmatched. The CDR3 has 14 residues. Germline V gene sequence: CDR1 SGHTA, CDR2 FQGNSA. The CDR3 protein is CASSFSQGAGEAFF. Here the CDR3 DNA reads TGTGCCAGCAGCTTTTCACAGGGGGCAGGTGAAGCTTTCTTT. The full variable domain, with the rest looked up from reference TRBV7-2 and TRBJ1-1, is GAGVSQSPSNKVTEKGKDVELRCDPISGHTALYWYRQSLGQGLEFLIYFQGNSAPDKSGLPSDRFSAERTGGSVSTLTIQRTQQEDSAVYLCASSFSQGAGEAFFGQGTRLTVV.

The gene calls are TRBV5-1 and TRBJ2-7; perhaps TRBD1 as D (6 bases). Germline lookup yields CDR1 SGHRS and CDR2 YFSETQ. The CDR3 is 11 amino acids. V was clipped by 3 bases and J by 5 bases, with 6 bases between them. CDR3 nucleotide sequence: TGCGCCAGCAGCTACAGGGACGAGCAGTACTTC. Protein sequence: CASSYRDEQYF.

The V call is TRBV11-1, the J call TRBJ1-1; TRBD1 matches at 9 bases. CDR3 length: 16 residues. V shed 6 bases and J 4 bases; nucleotides not matched to a gene: 12. The V gene's germline CDR1 is SGHAT and CDR2 FQDESV (reference sequence). CDR3 bases: TGTGCCAGCAGTAAAAACGGACAGGGGTTAATCACTGAAGCTTTCTTT. Its translation: CASSKNGQGLITEAFF.

The chain carries TRBV30 and TRBJ2-5, with D unresolved. The V gene lost 5 bases and the J gene lost 9 bases, with 10 bases spanning the gap. The CDR3 runs 10 residues. Germline CDR1 reads GTSNPN; CDR2 reads SVGIG (reference sequence). The CDR3, as DNA: TGTGCCTGGGGTCTCGAGGCCCAGTACTTC. Amino acid sequence: CAWGLEAQYF. Drawing the rest from reference TRBV30 and TRBJ2-5, the complete variable domain is SQTIHQWPATLVQPVGSPLSLECTVEGTSNPNLYWYRQAAGRGLQLLFYSVGIGQISSEVPQNLSASRPQDRQFILSSKKLLLSDSGFYLCAWGLEAQYFGPGTRLLVL.

The chain recombines TRBV6-5 with TRBJ1-2; D ambiguous. Trimming took 3 bases from V and 1 from J, leaving 9 bases between them. This CDR3 contains 14 residues. Germline CDR1 MNHEY, CDR2 SVGAGI. CDR3 sequence: CASSYGQFNYGYTF. Written as DNA, the CDR3 is TGTGCCAGCAGTTATGGGCAGTTTAACTATGGCTACACCTTC.

This clone was picked up a small number of times. V usage is TRBV13 and J usage is TRBJ2-1; D is uncertain. Per germline, CDR1 PRHDT and CDR2 FYEKMQ (reference sequence). V lost 7 bases to trimming and J lost 5 bases, with 12 bases between them. The CDR3 is 13 amino acids. CDR3 sequence: CASNSLGHNEQFF. CDR3 bases: TGTGCCAGCAACTCCCTTGGGCACAATGAGCAGTTCTTC.

The rearrangement links TRBV5-1 to TRBJ2-2; a possible D gene is TRBD2 (5 bases). Germline V gene sequence: CDR1 SGHRS, CDR2 YFSETQ. The CDR3 sequence is 16 residues long. V lost 2 bases to trimming and J lost 8 bases, with 19 bases between them. CDR3 DNA sequence: TGCGCCAGCAGCTTCGGTTTGGGCGGAGGTATTGGGGAGCTGTTTTTT. It translates to CASSFGLGGGIGELFF.

The chain uses TRBV7-3 and TRBJ2-2; D call uncertain. The CDR3 has 18 residues. Germline V gene lookup returns CDR1 SGHTA and CDR2 FQGTGA. V lost 4 bases, J lost 0 bases, and 18 bases lay in between. The CDR3 sequence is CASSWKAAAATNTGELFF. CDR3 nucleotides: TGTGCCAGCAGCTGGAAGGCGGCGGCAGCGACGAACACCGGGGAGCTGTTTTTT.